Listed below are T cell receptor beta chains from one sample, sequenced in a study of T cell repertoires in cytomegalovirus infection. TCRdb used MiXCR to reprocess the reads, holding one entry per CDR3 protein. The sample includes about 400,000 distinct CDR3 sequences, 34% of them seen just once. The antigens these receptors bind are not known. Sequences were derived from cultured PBMCs, sampled from culture after CMV antigen stimulation. These receptors were obtained from a human donor in good health (CMV status not recorded). Some clones in this sample may be carry-over from other donors' samples. Each CDR3 is given with its conserved first and last residue. Each record gives: clone size, V gene, D gene, J gene, CDR3 protein, CDR3 DNA. D genes are given only for firm matches. Expanded clones are given a class, and other clones once, few, many or no size at all.

once,TRBV27,.,TRBJ1-5,CASSSGTPYSNQPQHF,TGTGCCAGCAGTTCCGGGACACCTTATAGCAATCAGCCCCAGCATTTT
.,TRBV4-3,.,TRBJ1-2,CASSPSGNRAIYGYTF,TGCGCCAGCAGCCCAAGCGGGAACAGGGCTATATATGGCTACACCTTC
.,TRBV7-8,TRBD2,TRBJ2-3,CASSLVGSGITTDTQYF,TGTGCCAGCAGCTTAGTGGGTAGCGGGATTACTACAGATACGCAGTATTTT
few,TRBV28,TRBD2,TRBJ2-1,CASSPGTSSHSSYNEQFF,TGTGCCAGCAGTCCCGGGACTAGCTCCCACAGCTCCTACAATGAGCAGTTCTTC
few,TRBV19,.,TRBJ1-1,CASSISGAQELRAFF,TGTGCCAGTAGTATATCGGGGGCCCAAGAGCTGCGAGCTTTCTTT
.,TRBV7-2,TRBD2,TRBJ2-1,CASSARGTTSGRAGNEQFF,TGTGCCAGCAGCGCAAGGGGGACGACTAGCGGGAGGGCAGGTAATGAGCAGTTCTTC
few,TRBV27,.,TRBJ2-7,CASSLSAHPAYEQYF,TGTGCCAGCAGTTTAAGTGCGCACCCCGCCTACGAGCAGTACTTC
few,TRBV12-5,.,TRBJ2-5,CASGPSGRSETQYF,TGTGCTAGTGGACCATCCGGCCGGTCAGAGACCCAGTACTTC
many,TRBV12-3/TRBV12-4,.,TRBJ2-6,CASSFGGSGANVLTF,TGTGCCAGCAGTTTTGGAGGCTCTGGGGCCAACGTCCTGACTTTC
.,TRBV19,.,TRBJ2-1,CASSMAQGPYNEQFF,TGTGCCAGTAGTATGGCCCAGGGACCGTACAATGAGCAGTTCTTC
.,TRBV11-3,TRBD2,TRBJ2-5,CASSPGGVPEETQYF,TGTGCCAGCAGCCCGGGGGGGGTCCCAGAAGAGACCCAGTACTTC
.,TRBV11-1,.,TRBJ1-2,CASSLAGQSYGYTF,TGTGCCAGCAGCTTAGCTGGGCAGAGCTATGGCTACACCTTC
.,TRBV12-3/TRBV12-4,.,TRBJ1-5,CASSTTVNQPQHF,TGTGCCAGCAGTACCACGGTCAATCAGCCCCAGCATTTT
.,TRBV10-3,.,TRBJ2-3,CAISDRVGADTQYF,TGTGCCATCAGTGATAGAGTCGGGGCAGATACGCAGTATTTT
.,TRBV20-1,.,TRBJ2-3,CSAPPGSGSTDTQYF,TGCAGTGCTCCCCCGGGTAGCGGATCCACAGATACGCAGTATTTT
.,TRBV29-1,TRBD2,TRBJ2-3,CSVTSGSVADTQYF,TGCAGCGTGACTAGCGGGAGTGTCGCAGATACGCAGTATTTT
.,TRBV6-6,TRBD1,TRBJ2-7,CASSYFRTGNYEQYF,TGTGCCAGCAGTTACTTCAGGACAGGGAACTACGAGCAGTACTTC
many,TRBV7-2,TRBD2,TRBJ2-3,CASSSSYSGGTDTQYF,TGTGCCAGCAGCTCGAGCTATAGCGGGGGGACAGATACGCAGTATTTT
few,TRBV7-2,.,TRBJ2-5,CASSRSTGNKETQYF,TGTGCCAGCAGCCGATCGACGGGTAATAAAGAGACCCAGTACTTC
few,TRBV4-1,.,TRBJ1-2,CASSRTPDGYTF,TGCGCCAGCAGCCGGACCCCCGATGGCTACACCTTC
few,TRBV6-1,.,TRBJ2-3,CASSYGSSKADTQYF,TGTGCCAGCAGTTATGGGTCCTCAAAGGCCGATACGCAGTATTTT
few,TRBV19,TRBD1,TRBJ1-1,CASRKDRVTEAFF,TGTGCCAGTAGGAAGGACAGGGTAACTGAAGCTTTCTTT
few,TRBV7-9,.,TRBJ2-2,CASNLWPGEYGELFF,TGTGCCAGCAACCTCTGGCCGGGGGAGTACGGGGAGCTGTTTTTT
few,TRBV10-3,.,TRBJ2-6,CAISESGAGANVLTF,TGTGCCATCAGTGAGTCGGGGGCCGGGGCCAACGTCCTGACTTTC
few,TRBV6-2/TRBV6-3,TRBD1,TRBJ1-4,CASSARDRVDEKLFF,TGTGCCAGCAGTGCCCGGGACAGGGTCGATGAAAAACTGTTTTTT
.,TRBV9,TRBD1,TRBJ1-5,CASSTGVRNQPQHF,TGTGCCAGCAGCACAGGGGTGCGCAATCAGCCCCAGCATTTT
.,TRBV4-1,.,TRBJ1-1,CASSHPLGHAFF,TGCGCCAGCAGCCACCCGTTGGGACATGCTTTCTTT
.,TRBV12-3/TRBV12-4,.,TRBJ1-1,CASSLLESTEAFF,TGTGCCAGCAGTTTATTGGAGAGCACTGAAGCTTTCTTT
many,TRBV12-3/TRBV12-4,.,TRBJ1-1,CASSPLGSNTEAFF,TGTGCCAGCAGCCCTTTGGGTTCGAACACTGAAGCTTTCTTT
.,TRBV19,.,TRBJ2-5,CASSLSLQETQYF,TGTGCCAGTAGCCTTAGTCTCCAAGAGACCCAGTACTTC
.,TRBV7-8,TRBD1,TRBJ2-7,CASSPTGGAREQYF,TGTGCCAGCAGCCCCACAGGGGGCGCGAGGGAGCAGTACTTC
.,TRBV2,.,TRBJ1-4,CASSMTDHNEKLFF,TGTGCCAGCAGTATGACAGACCATAATGAAAAACTGTTTTTT
few,TRBV7-2,.,TRBJ2-1,CASSQTRTNEQFF,TGTGCCAGCAGCCAAACGAGGACCAATGAGCAGTTCTTC
once,TRBV6-2/TRBV6-3,.,TRBJ2-1,CASSYSPQKASHEQFF,TGTGCCAGCAGTTACTCCCCACAGAAAGCATCCCATGAGCAGTTCTTC
few,TRBV6-1,.,TRBJ2-1,CASRAYRDNEQFF,TGTGCCAGCCGTGCCTACAGGGACAATGAGCAGTTCTTC
.,TRBV7-3,.,TRBJ2-1,CASSHYSSRPNEQFF,TGTGCCAGCAGCCACTACTCGTCACGTCCCAATGAGCAGTTCTTC
.,TRBV12-3/TRBV12-4,.,TRBJ1-2,CASSLSYAYGYTF,TGTGCCAGCAGCCTAAGTTATGCCTATGGCTACACCTTC
.,TRBV20-1,TRBD2,TRBJ2-3,CSTSSGRGDTQYF,TGCAGTACATCTAGCGGGAGGGGAGATACGCAGTATTTT
.,TRBV10-3,TRBD2,TRBJ2-1,CAISESIAGGPSYNEQFF,TGTGCCATCAGTGAGTCGATAGCGGGAGGGCCCTCCTACAATGAGCAGTTCTTC
.,TRBV6-5,TRBD1,TRBJ1-1,CASTNTGDLNTEAFF,TGTGCCAGCACAAACACAGGGGACTTGAACACTGAAGCTTTCTTT
.,TRBV7-3,.,TRBJ2-1,CASSFGTEARNEQFF,TGTGCCAGCAGCTTCGGGACGGAGGCCCGCAATGAGCAGTTCTTC
.,TRBV12-3/TRBV12-4,TRBD2,TRBJ2-1,CASSFAGGLNEQFF,TGTGCCAGCAGTTTTGCGGGAGGACTCAATGAGCAGTTCTTC
.,TRBV4-2,.,TRBJ1-2,CASSQDEGTTGPSYGYTF,TGTGCCAGCAGCCAAGATGAAGGGACGACGGGACCTTCCTATGGCTACACCTTC